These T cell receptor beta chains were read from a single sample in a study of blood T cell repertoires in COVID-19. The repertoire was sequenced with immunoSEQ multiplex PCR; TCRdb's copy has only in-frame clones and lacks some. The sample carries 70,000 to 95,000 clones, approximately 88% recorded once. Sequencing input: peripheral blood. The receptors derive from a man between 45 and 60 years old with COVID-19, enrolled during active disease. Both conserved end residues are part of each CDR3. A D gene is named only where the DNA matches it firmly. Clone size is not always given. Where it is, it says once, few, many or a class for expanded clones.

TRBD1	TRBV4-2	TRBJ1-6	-	CASSQDNRGRYSPLHF	TGTGCCAGCAGCCAAGACAACAGGGGGAGGTATTCACCCCTCCACTTT
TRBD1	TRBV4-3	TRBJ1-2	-	CASSQDRDRVFYGYTF	TGCGCCAGCAGCCAAGATAGGGACAGGGTATTTTATGGCTACACCTTC
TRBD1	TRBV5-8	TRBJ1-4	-	CASTHKTGRINEKLFF	TGTGCCAGCACCCACAAGACAGGGCGGATTAATGAAAAACTGTTTTTT
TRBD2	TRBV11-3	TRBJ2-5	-	CASSLTGTSQETQYF	TGTGCCAGCAGCCTCACCGGGACTAGCCAAGAGACCCAGTACTTC
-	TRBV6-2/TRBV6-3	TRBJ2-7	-	CASSYPGGEQYF	TGTGCCAGCAGTTACCCGGGTGGGGAGCAGTACTTC
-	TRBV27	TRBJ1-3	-	CASSRSTREVRNTIYF	TGTGCCAGCAGTCGAAGTACCCGGGAGGTAAGAAACACCATATATTTT
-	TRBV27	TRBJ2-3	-	CASSPGQWVTDTQYF	TGTGCCAGCAGTCCTGGACAGTGGGTTACAGATACGCAGTATTTT
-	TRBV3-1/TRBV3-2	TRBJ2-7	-	CASSQVWTGGLEQYF	TGTGCCAGCAGCCAAGTGTGGACAGGAGGGCTCGAGCAGTACTTC
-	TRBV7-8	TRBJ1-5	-	CASSPLGGRNQPQHF	TGTGCCAGCAGCCCCCTGGGAGGGAGGAATCAGCCCCAGCATTTT
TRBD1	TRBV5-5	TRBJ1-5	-	CASSLEGTGIQPQHF	TGTGCCAGCAGCTTGGAGGGGACAGGGATTCAGCCCCAGCATTTT
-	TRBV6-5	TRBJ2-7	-	CASGSLRSYEQYF	TGTGCCAGCGGGAGTTTACGGTCCTACGAGCAGTACTTC
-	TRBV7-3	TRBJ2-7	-	CASSQTGYSYEQYF	TGTGCCAGCAGCCAGACAGGCTACTCCTACGAGCAGTACTTC
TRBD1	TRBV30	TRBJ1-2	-	CAWKRGTGGGYTF	TGTGCCTGGAAAAGGGGGACAGGCGGTGGCTACACCTTC
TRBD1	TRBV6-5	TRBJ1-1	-	CASSTGDELGAFF	TGTGCCAGCAGTACAGGGGACGAATTGGGGGCTTTCTTT
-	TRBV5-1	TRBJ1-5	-	CASSYRRDGSGSNQPQHF	TGCGCCAGCAGCTACCGCCGGGACGGCAGCGGGAGCAATCAGCCCCAGCATTTT
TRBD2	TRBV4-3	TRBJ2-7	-	CASSQEPHSGGAAEQYF	TGCGCCAGCAGCCAAGAGCCCCACAGCGGGGGGGCCGCCGAGCAGTACTTC
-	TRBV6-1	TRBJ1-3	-	CASSEMWQGGFGNTIYF	TGTGCCAGCAGTGAGATGTGGCAGGGAGGTTTTGGGAACACCATATATTTT
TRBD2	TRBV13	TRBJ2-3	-	CASSLGLASTDTQYF	TGTGCCAGCAGCTTAGGACTAGCGAGCACAGATACGCAGTATTTT
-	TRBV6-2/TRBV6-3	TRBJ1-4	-	CASSSVGSATNEKLFF	TGTGCCAGCAGTTCCGTCGGGTCCGCAACTAATGAAAAACTGTTTTTT
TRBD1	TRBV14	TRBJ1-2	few	CASSRLSDRLYGYTF	TGTGCCAGCAGCCGACTTTCGGACAGGCTCTATGGCTACACCTTC
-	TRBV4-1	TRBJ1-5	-	CASSQELWRDQPQHF	TGCGCCAGCAGCCAAGAGTTGTGGAGGGATCAGCCCCAGCATTTT
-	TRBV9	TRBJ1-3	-	CASSEAFSGNTIYF	TGTGCCAGCAGTGAAGCTTTCTCTGGAAACACCATATATTTT
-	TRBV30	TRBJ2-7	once	CAWSFRGPPYEQYF	TGTGCCTGGAGTTTCAGGGGCCCCCCCTACGAGCAGTACTTC
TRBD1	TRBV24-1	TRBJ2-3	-	CATSDSRQGGTDTQYF	TGTGCCACCAGTGATTCACGACAGGGGGGCACAGATACGCAGTATTTT
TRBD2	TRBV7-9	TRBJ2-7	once	CASSSTTSLYEQYF	TGTGCCAGCAGCTCGACGACTAGCCTATACGAGCAGTACTTC
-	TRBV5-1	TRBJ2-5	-	CASSAYPGSQETQYF	TGCGCCAGCAGCGCCTACCCGGGATCTCAAGAGACCCAGTACTTC
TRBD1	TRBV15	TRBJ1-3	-	CATSHNRGSGNTIYF	TGTGCCACCAGCCATAACAGGGGGAGTGGAAACACCATATATTTT
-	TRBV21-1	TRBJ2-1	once	CASSNRSFGSYNEQFF	TGTGCCAGCAGCAATCGGTCCTTCGGCTCCTACAATGAGCAGTTCTTC
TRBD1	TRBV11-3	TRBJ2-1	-	CASSSRQGQAYNEQFF	TGTGCCAGCAGCTCTCGACAGGGCCAGGCCTACAATGAGCAGTTCTTC
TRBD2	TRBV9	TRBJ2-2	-	CASSVHRGGAGNTGELFF	TGTGCCAGCAGCGTACATCGCGGGGGGGCAGGGAACACCGGGGAGCTGTTTTTT
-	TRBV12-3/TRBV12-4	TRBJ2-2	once	CASSPLGPGELFF	TGTGCCAGCAGCCCCCTGGGGCCAGGGGAGCTGTTTTTT
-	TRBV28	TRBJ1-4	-	CASSLRQGLNEKLFF	TGTGCCAGCAGTTTACGTCAGGGTTTAAATGAAAAACTGTTTTTT
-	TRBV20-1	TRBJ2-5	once	CSASSGTTRQETQYF	TGCAGTGCTAGTTCTGGGACAACCAGACAAGAGACCCAGTACTTC
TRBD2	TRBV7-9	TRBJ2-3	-	CASRYSGGPPTDTQYF	TGTGCCAGCAGATACAGCGGGGGTCCGCCCACAGATACGCAGTATTTT
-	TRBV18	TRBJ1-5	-	CASSPDSNQPQHF	TGTGCCAGCTCACCCGACAGTAATCAGCCCCAGCATTTT
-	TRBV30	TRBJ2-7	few	CAWTNRVYEQYF	TGTGCCTGGACTAACAGGGTCTACGAGCAGTACTTC
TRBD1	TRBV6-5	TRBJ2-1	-	CASGGQGYNEQFF	TGTGCCAGCGGCGGACAGGGATATAATGAGCAGTTCTTC
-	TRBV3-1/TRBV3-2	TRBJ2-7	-	CASSQQGWEQYF	TGTGCCAGCAGCCAACAGGGGTGGGAGCAGTACTTC
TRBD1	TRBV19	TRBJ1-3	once	CASSRTDRASGNTIYF	TGTGCCAGTAGTCGAACCGACAGGGCTTCTGGAAACACCATATATTTT
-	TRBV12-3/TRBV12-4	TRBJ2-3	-	CASSRGEPDTQYF	TGTGCCAGCAGCAGGGGTGAGCCAGATACGCAGTATTTT
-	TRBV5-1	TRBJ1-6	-	CASSNDIFGNSPLHF	TGCGCCAGCAGCAATGACATCTTCGGAAATTCACCCCTCCACTTT
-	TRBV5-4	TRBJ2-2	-	CASSITGRELFF	TGTGCCAGCAGCATTACAGGAAGGGAGCTGTTTTTT
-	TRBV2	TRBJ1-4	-	CASSFGGVTNEKLFF	TGTGCCAGCAGCTTCGGGGGGGTTACTAATGAAAAACTGTTTTTT
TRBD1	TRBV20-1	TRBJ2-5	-	CSASWDRALETQYF	TGCAGTGCTAGTTGGGACAGGGCATTGGAGACCCAGTACTTC
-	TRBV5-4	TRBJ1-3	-	CASSLVTAQRSGNTIYF	TGTGCCAGCAGCTTGGTAACAGCCCAACGCTCGGGAAACACCATATATTTT
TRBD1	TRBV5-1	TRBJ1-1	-	CASSLDTGTGRHTEAFF	TGCGCCAGCAGCTTGGATACTGGGACAGGGAGACACACTGAAGCTTTCTTT
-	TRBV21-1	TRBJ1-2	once	CASSRQVGGLYGYTF	TGTGCCAGCAGCAGACAAGTAGGGGGCCTCTATGGCTACACCTTC
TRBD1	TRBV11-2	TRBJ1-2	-	CASSQNRGRGRYGYTF	TGTGCCAGCAGCCAAAACAGGGGGCGCGGCCGGTATGGCTACACCTTC
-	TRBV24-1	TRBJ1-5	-	CATSDGVQPQHF	TGTGCCACCAGTGACGGGGTTCAGCCCCAGCATTTT
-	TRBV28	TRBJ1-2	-	CASSSGFRDTLFYGYTF	TGTGCCAGCAGTTCCGGATTCCGGGACACATTATTCTATGGCTACACCTTC
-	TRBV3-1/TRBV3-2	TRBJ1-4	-	CASSQDLGRLNEKLFF	TGTGCCAGCAGCCAAGATCTTGGCAGGCTAAATGAAAAACTGTTTTTT
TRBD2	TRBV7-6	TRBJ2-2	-	CASSLEASGGAGELFF	TGTGCCAGCAGCTTAGAGGCTAGCGGGGGGGCCGGGGAGCTGTTTTTT
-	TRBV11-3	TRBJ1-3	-	CASSPGGDDTIYF	TGTGCCAGCAGCCCCGGGGGGGACGACACCATATATTTT
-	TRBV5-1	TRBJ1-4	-	CASSLASATNEKLFF	TGCGCCAGCAGCTTGGCATCAGCAACTAATGAAAAACTGTTTTTT
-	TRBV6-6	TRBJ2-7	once	CASSGGGTGYEQYF	TGTGCCAGCAGCGGGGGGGGGACAGGGTACGAGCAGTACTTC
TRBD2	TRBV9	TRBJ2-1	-	CASSALAGGPNEQFF	TGTGCCAGCAGCGCCTTAGCGGGGGGGCCAAATGAGCAGTTCTTC
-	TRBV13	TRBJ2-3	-	CASSLIGEEGTDTQYF	TGTGCCAGCAGCTTAATAGGTGAGGAGGGCACAGATACGCAGTATTTT
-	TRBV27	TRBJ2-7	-	CASSLRGSYEQYF	TGTGCCAGCAGCTTAAGGGGGTCCTACGAGCAGTACTTC
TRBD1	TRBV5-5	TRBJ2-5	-	CASSLRGQETQETQYF	TGTGCCAGCAGCTTGAGAGGACAGGAGACCCAAGAGACCCAGTACTTC